This TCR beta chain stems from a study of CD8+ T cells in alopecia areata. Treatment described: oral pan-JAK inhibitor, 5-10 mg twice daily. Trimming stripped 4 bases from V and 8 bases from J, with 15 bases between. Germline lookup yields CDR1 MNHEY and CDR2 SVGAGI. The CDR3 is 14 amino acids. Extraction and reverse transcription of RNA yielded cDNA as the sequencing template. Using immunoSEQ multiplex PCR, the repertoire was profiled, and TCRdb retains in-frame clones only, with some absent. The sample has 150,000 to 250,000 clones, about three fifths seen once; the top ten hold 5.5% to 6%. This chain connects TRBV6-5 to TRBJ1-5; D possibly corresponds to TRBD1 (5 bases). The clonotype comes from a human donor with alopecia areata. The sequencing here drew on CD4+ T cells sorted from blood, taken at week 24, from a patient treated with tofacitinib. CDR3 in amino acids: CASSSLGGEKPQHF. CDR3 nucleotide sequence: TGTGCCAGCAGTTCCTTGGGAGGGGAGAAGCCCCAGCATTTT.